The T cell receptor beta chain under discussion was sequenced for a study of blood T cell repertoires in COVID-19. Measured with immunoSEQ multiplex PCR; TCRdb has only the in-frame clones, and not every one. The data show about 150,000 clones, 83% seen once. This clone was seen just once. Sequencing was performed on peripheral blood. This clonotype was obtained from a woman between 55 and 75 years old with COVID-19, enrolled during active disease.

CDR3 region: CASSLGVYTEAFF. The CDR3 nucleotides are TGTGCCAGCAGCTTGGGCGTTTACACTGAAGCTTTCTTT. This chain uses TRBV11-3 with TRBJ1-1; D is undetermined. Trimming took 3 bases from V and 3 from J, leaving 8 bases between them. Germline V gene lookup returns CDR1 SGHNT and CDR2 YENEEA. This CDR3 has 13 amino acids.